Listed here are 10 T cell receptor beta chains from one sample, sequenced in a study of blood T cell repertoires in COVID-19. Generated by immunoSEQ multiplex PCR, the TCRdb table keeps only in-frame clones and is missing some. The table has around 320,000 clones, 70% to 90% seen once. The sequenced material came from peripheral blood. Every receptor here comes from a human donor in a cohort sampled during active COVID-19.

The chain recombines TRBV28 with TRBJ1-2; unclear D gene. The CDR3 is 12 residues long. Looked up from germline, CDR1 is MDHEN and CDR2 is SYDVKM. Trimming removed 4 bases from V and 4 bases from J, with 7 bases in between. The CDR3 spells CASSYASYGYTF. The DNA of the CDR3 is TGTGCCAGCAGTTACGCCAGCTATGGCTACACCTTC.

This chain uses TRBV11-2 with TRBJ2-3; D unresolved. Trimming removed 0 bases at V and 2 bases at J, with 6 bases between. Germline V gene sequence: CDR1 SGHAT, CDR2 FQNNGV. The CDR3 contains 14 residues. CDR3 in amino acids: CASSLEHPTDTQYF. In DNA form, the CDR3 reads TGTGCCAGCAGCTTAGAACACCCCACAGATACGCAGTATTTT.

The chain uses TRBV5-6 and TRBJ2-3; TRBD1 matches 11 bases. There are 17 residues in the CDR3. The germline V gene encodes CDR1 SGHDT and CDR2 YYEEEE. Unmatched junction bases numbered 9, after V lost 3 bases and J lost 3 bases. The CDR3: CASSSSRDRGNTDTQYF. The CDR3 nucleotides are TGTGCCAGCAGCTCCTCCCGGGACAGGGGGAATACAGATACGCAGTATTTT.

The rearrangement joins TRBV7-8 to TRBJ2-7; a weak D match, TRBD2 (6 bases). This CDR3 is built from 16 residues. Germline CDR1 and CDR2: SGHVS and FQNEAQ. V dropped 4 bases and J dropped 6 bases, with 22 bases sitting between them. CDR3 sequence reads: CASSSPYPGVSGEQYF. In nucleotides, the CDR3 is TGTGCCAGCAGCTCGCCATACCCGGGAGTAAGTGGCGAGCAGTACTTC.

J is TRBJ1-1 and V is TRBV10-2; 7 bases map to TRBD1. V lost 0 bases and J lost 3; bases outside the gene matches: 4. The CDR3 loop spans 15 amino acids. Germline V lookup: CDR1 WSHSY, CDR2 SAAADI. DNA for the CDR3: TGCGCCAGCAGTGAGTCGATTGGGACAGACACTGAAGCTTTCTTT. Its translation is CASSESIGTDTEAFF.

This chain uses TRBV5-5 with TRBJ2-5; 12 nucleotides agree with TRBD2. This CDR3 contains 14 residues. Losses at the gene ends were 7 bases for V and 3 bases for J; bases not matched to a gene: 4. Germline V CDR1 and CDR2: SGHKS, YYEKEE (reference sequence). CDR3 loop: CASGRLAGEETQYF. As DNA, the CDR3 is TGTGCCAGCGGACGACTAGCGGGGGAAGAGACCCAGTACTTC.

In DNA form, the CDR3 reads TGTGCCAGTAGTCCAAGGGGGGAAGCTTTCTTT. Amino acids: CASSPRGEAFF. The rearrangement joins TRBV2 to TRBJ1-1, with a weak D call TRBD1 (6 bases). Trimming took off 9 bases at V and 8 bases at J, with 13 bases between the two ends. CDR3 length equals 11 residues. Per the germline V gene, CDR1 is SNHLY and CDR2 is FYNNEI.

The rearrangement links TRBV2 to TRBJ2-7; 8 bases are a match to TRBD1. The CDR3 totals 14 residues. The germline V gene encodes CDR1 SNHLY and CDR2 FYNNEI. J lost 0 bases, V lost 4 bases, and 2 bases had no gene match. This CDR3 reads CASSGTGTSYEQYF. The CDR3 coding sequence is TGTGCCAGCAGTGGGACAGGGACCTCCTACGAGCAGTACTTC. Full variable domain (rest looked up from reference TRBV2 and TRBJ2-7): EPEVTQTPSHQVTQMGQEVILRCVPISNHLYFYWYRQILGQKVEFLVSFYNNEISEKSEIFDDQFSVERPDGSNFTLKIRSTKLEDSAMYFCASSGTGTSYEQYFGPGTRLTVT.

The V and J genes are TRBV9 and TRBJ1-1; D gene unclear. This CDR3 contains 14 residues. Germline assignment: CDR1 SGDLS and CDR2 YYNGEE. The V gene lost 2 bases and the J gene lost 2 bases, with 10 bases spanning the gap. In nucleotides, the CDR3 is TGTGCCAGCAGCGTCTTCGAGGGAAACACTGAAGCTTTCTTT. Its translation is CASSVFEGNTEAFF.

This chain joins TRBV2 and TRBJ2-3, with 10 bases identical to TRBD2. CDR3 length equals 15 residues. Germline lookup yields CDR1 SNHLY and CDR2 FYNNEI. V trimming: 1 base; J trimming: 5 bases; junction bases outside the gene matches: 3. The CDR3 DNA reads TGTGCCAGCAGTGAAGTAGCGGGGGGTGGAGATACGCAGTATTTT. It specifies CASSEVAGGGDTQYF.